This T cell receptor beta chain appears in the sequencing data of a study of blood T cell repertoires in COVID-19. Overall study: COVID-19 samples, acute and convalescent, were from the United States, Italy and Spain. In each case, the material was cDNA or gDNA derived from T cells, B-cell-depleted T cells, or PBMCs.

As processed by the authors: The assay estimated nucleated cells by amplifying reference gene primers. TCRdb's copy holds only in-frame clones and misses some; the assay was immunoSEQ multiplex PCR. D and trimming were read from the DNA, whereas the V and J calls and clone size are those reported in that table. This table has roughly 210,000 clones, approximately 90% appearing once. The sequenced sample was peripheral blood. This TCR was recovered from a man in his sixties or seventies with acute or convalescent COVID-19.

Here the CDR3 DNA reads TGTGCCAGCTCTCAGTACAATGAGCAGTTCTTC. It specifies CASSQYNEQFF. The chain combines TRBV18 with TRBJ2-1; D call uncertain. There are 11 residues in the CDR3. V was trimmed by 6 bases and J by 4 bases, leaving 4 bases between them. Germline lookup yields CDR1 KGHSH and CDR2 LQKENI. The complete variable domain, with remaining parts taken from reference TRBV18 and TRBJ2-1, reads NAGVMQNPRHLVRRRGQEARLRCSPMKGHSHVYWYRQLPEEGLKFMVYLQKENIIDESGMPKERFSAEFPKEGPSILRIQQVVRGDSAAYFCASSQYNEQFFGPGTRLTVL.